These 9 T cell receptor beta chains share one sample of origin, sequenced in a study of blood T cell repertoires in COVID-19. Clones were sequenced by immunoSEQ multiplex PCR, and TCRdb holds only the in-frame ones, with some missing. The sample carries some 250,000 clones, 85% to 90% recorded once. The sample consisted of PBMCs or T cells enriched from blood (not recorded which). These receptors all come from a middle-aged man who had recovered from COVID-19.

The chain joins TRBV7-6 to TRBJ2-2; 7 bases agree with TRBD1. The CDR3 has 15 amino acids. In germline, CDR1 is SGHVS, CDR2 FNYEAQ. The V gene end was trimmed by 5 bases and the J gene end by 4 bases; junction bases not matched to a gene: 7. The CDR3 coding sequence is TGTGCCAGCAGCACGCCGGGACAGCGCACCGGGGAGCTGTTTTTT. Translation gives CASSTPGQRTGELFF.

This chain joins TRBV11-2 and TRBJ2-3; 7 positions agree with TRBD2. The CDR3 consists of 19 residues. Germline values: CDR1 SGHAT, CDR2 FQNNGV. Unmatched junction bases numbered 15, after V lost 0 bases and J lost 3 bases. The CDR3 sequence: CASSLEIPSGQSRTDTQYF. CDR3 DNA: TGTGCCAGCAGCTTAGAAATCCCTAGCGGCCAAAGTAGAACAGATACGCAGTATTTT.

The chain couples TRBV18 to TRBJ1-2, with 7 bases matching TRBD1. The CDR3 length is 15 residues. J was trimmed by 0 bases and V by 6 bases; bases with no gene match: 7. The germline V gene encodes CDR1 KGHSH and CDR2 LQKENI. For the CDR3, the DNA is TGTGCCAGCTCGGAACGACAGGGAGCTAACTATGGCTACACCTTC. It translates to CASSERQGANYGYTF.

The J gene is TRBJ2-1, the V gene TRBV27; 7 nucleotides agree with TRBD2. This CDR3 has 18 amino acids. Germline CDR1 and CDR2: MNHEY and SMNVEV (reference sequence). The V gene end was trimmed by 2 bases and the J gene end by 5 bases; junction bases not matched to a gene: 15. Written as DNA, the CDR3 is TGTGCCAGCAGTTTAGCCACTACCGCTGGGAGGGGCCACAATGAGCAGTTCTTC. Translating it yields CASSLATTAGRGHNEQFF.

The rearrangement links TRBV28 to TRBJ1-5; TRBD1 aligns across 7 bases. This CDR3 is built from 12 residues. Germline CDR1 is MDHEN and CDR2 is SYDVKM. The J segment lost 8 bases and the V segment lost 7 bases, leaving 5 bases of the junction unmatched. CDR3 protein: CASNAQGEPQHF. Here the CDR3 DNA reads TGTGCCAGCAACGCCCAGGGGGAGCCCCAGCATTTT.

The rearrangement links TRBV2 to TRBJ1-5; unclear D gene. V was cut by 6 bases and J by 2 bases, with 5 bases left in between. CDR3 length equals 12 residues. Germline V gene sequence: CDR1 SNHLY, CDR2 FYNNEI. The CDR3 protein is CASSPGNQPQHF. The DNA of the CDR3 is TGTGCCAGCAGCCCAGGCAATCAGCCCCAGCATTTT.

The V gene is TRBV7-3, the J gene TRBJ1-1; TRBD1 matches 9 bases. The germline V gene encodes CDR1 SGHTA and CDR2 FQGTGA. The CDR3 runs 14 residues. Unmatched junction bases numbered 4, after V lost 3 bases and J lost 5 bases. Here the CDR3 reads CASSFTGGSTEAFF. The CDR3 coding sequence is TGTGCCAGCAGCTTTACAGGGGGCTCGACTGAAGCTTTCTTT.

CDR3 sequence reads: CAISDESNEQYF. CDR3 sequence (DNA): TGTGCCATCAGTGATGAGAGTAACGAGCAGTACTTC. V is TRBV10-3 and J is TRBJ2-7; D unresolved. The CDR3 runs to 12 residues. The germline CDR1 and CDR2 sequences are ENHRY and SYGVKD. V lost 3 bases and J 5 bases, leaving 8 bases between the germline ends.

This chain connects TRBV11-3 to TRBJ2-1; 8 positions agree with TRBD2. CDR1 and CDR2 (germline): SGHNT, YENEEA. The CDR3 is 18 residues long. With V trimmed by 0 bases and J by 2 bases, 9 bases remained unmatched. Here the CDR3 reads CASSLEEVAGKPYNEQFF. CDR3 nucleotides: TGTGCCAGCAGCTTAGAAGAGGTAGCGGGGAAACCCTACAATGAGCAGTTCTTC.